The 28 T cell receptor beta chains reported below all come from one sample, sequenced in a study of blood T cells in healthy people across ages. A second PCR of about 6 to 12 cycles used a sample-barcoded 5' primer and a J-beta primer mix. TCRdb reprocessed the 5' RACE reads with MiXCR, giving one entry per CDR3 protein. The table includes about 1.8 million distinct CDR3 sequences, 49% detected once. What was sequenced was blood. These receptors originate from a woman between 35 and 50 years old in good health.

The rearrangement uses TRBV27 and TRBJ1-2, with 10 bases matching TRBD1. Germline V CDR1 and CDR2: MNHEY, SMNVEV (reference sequence). Unmatched junction bases numbered 4, after V lost 0 bases and J lost 0 bases. There are 17 residues in the CDR3. This chain's CDR3 is CASSLSPGTGANYGYTF. The CDR3 DNA follows: TGTGCCAGCAGTTTATCACCCGGGACAGGGGCTAACTATGGCTACACCTTC.

This clonotype was detected only a few times. The rearrangement links TRBV6-5 to TRBJ2-5, with D tentatively TRBD2 (6 bases). Trimming removed 5 bases at V and 1 base at J, with 11 bases between. This CDR3 region has 14 residues. Germline-derived CDR1 and CDR2 are MNHEY and SVGAGI. The CDR3 loop is CASSLTSSQETQYF. The DNA for the CDR3 is TGTGCCAGCAGTCTGACTAGTTCCCAAGAGACCCAGTACTTC.

The chain couples TRBV10-3 to TRBJ1-5, with 8 bases matching TRBD1. The trim removed 4 bases at V and 1 base at J, leaving 6 bases unmatched. CDR1 is ENHRY and CDR2 is SYGVKD in the germline V gene. This CDR3 contains 16 residues. The CDR3 here is CAISATRTGSNQPQHF. The CDR3 DNA follows: TGTGCCATCAGTGCTACCAGGACAGGGAGCAATCAGCCCCAGCATTTT.

V is TRBV7-9 and J is TRBJ2-7; D gene ambiguous. This CDR3 is 14 amino acids long. V was pared by 5 bases and J by 1 base, with 12 bases between. CDR1 is SEHNR, CDR2 FQNEAQ, per germline (reference sequence). The DNA of the CDR3 is TGTGCCAGCAGCGAGCCCCTGGCGTCCTACGAGCAGTACTTC. Amino acid sequence: CASSEPLASYEQYF.

This clonotype has more than one count but fewer than ten. V is TRBV7-9 and J is TRBJ2-3; perhaps TRBD1 as D (5 bases). Per the germline V gene, CDR1 is SEHNR and CDR2 is FQNEAQ (reference sequence). This CDR3 comprises 15 residues. The V and J ends lost 3 bases and 0 bases respectively, with 10 bases between them. The CDR3 is CASSFRRDSTDTQYF. The CDR3 region has the DNA TGTGCCAGCAGCTTTCGCAGGGATAGCACAGATACGCAGTATTTT.

CDR3 in DNA: TGTGCCAGCAGTGCAACAAAAGACATTCAGTACTTC. Amino acid sequence: CASSATKDIQYF. The chain joins TRBV2 to TRBJ2-4; D is ambiguous. CDR1 and CDR2 from the germline V gene are SNHLY and FYNNEI. CDR3 length: 12 residues. The ends were cut back, 4 bases at V and 8 bases at J, with 9 bases in the middle.

The chain links TRBV6-5 to TRBJ2-5; weak D call: TRBD1 (5 bases). The J call could be wrong; TRBJ2-7 is a better fit for the DNA end. CDR3 length: 15 amino acids. Germline CDR1 is MNHEY and CDR2 is SVGAGI. This CDR3 reads CASSYRLGEAYEQYF. CDR3 coding DNA: TGTGCCAGCAGTTACCGATTAGGGGAAGCCTACGAGCAGTACTTC.

The J gene is TRBJ2-7, the V gene TRBV28, with D hard to call. The CDR3 contains 16 residues. CDR1 and CDR2 (germline): MDHEN, SYDVKM. Trimming removed 7 bases from V and 5 bases from J, with 24 bases in between. In nucleotides, the CDR3 is TGTGCCAGCACCCTACCTAGTGGTCCTATTCCCCACGAGCAGTACTTC. Encoded protein: CASTLPSGPIPHEQYF.

This clonotype was observed a handful of times. CDR3 nucleotides: TGTGCCACCAGTGACATGACAGGGGACGACTATGGCTACACCTTC. Protein: CATSDMTGDDYGYTF. The chain couples TRBV24-1 to TRBJ1-2; TRBD1 aligns across 8 bases. V was pared by 4 bases and J by 3 bases, with 6 bases of the junction left unmatched. Germline assignment: CDR1 KGHDR and CDR2 SFDVKD. This CDR3 is built from 15 residues.

The rearrangement links TRBV5-1 to TRBJ2-5; D possibly corresponds to TRBD2 (6 bases). Germline CDR1 SGHRS, CDR2 YFSETQ. Trimming removed 3 bases from V and 2 bases from J, with 14 bases in between. The CDR3 length is 15 residues. For the CDR3, the DNA is TGCGCCAGCAGCTATGGGGGGACCCAGCAAGAGACCCAGTACTTC. This codes for CASSYGGTQQETQYF.

This clonotype was picked up a small number of times. The V call is TRBV28, the J call TRBJ1-5, with D possibly TRBD1 on 5 matching bases. Per germline, CDR1 MDHEN and CDR2 SYDVKM. This CDR3 comprises 14 residues. Trimming cost V 3 bases and J 8 bases, with 14 bases left between them. For the CDR3, the DNA is TGTGCCAGCAGTTTGGGGGACGGTCTCAAGCCCCAGCATTTT. Its translation is CASSLGDGLKPQHF.

This clonotype was seen a handful of times. The V gene is TRBV6-5, the J gene TRBJ1-2; D is unresolved. There are 14 residues in the CDR3. V was trimmed by 5 bases and J by 4 bases, leaving 14 bases between them. Germline V gene sequence: CDR1 MNHEY, CDR2 SVGAGI. CDR3 sequence reads: CASSTGRQSYGYTF. The DNA of the CDR3 is TGTGCCAGCAGTACCGGGAGGCAGTCCTATGGCTACACCTTC.

This clonotype was seen a few times. The chain combines TRBV24-1 with TRBJ1-2, with D unresolved. V shed 3 bases and J shed 3 bases, with 16 bases lying between them. Germline V CDR1 and CDR2: KGHDR, SFDVKD. This CDR3 has 16 amino acids. CDR3 sequence reads: CATSDRRLGGDYGYTF. The CDR3 DNA is TGTGCCACCAGTGATCGAAGGTTAGGCGGCGACTATGGCTACACCTTC.

This clonotype was picked up a small number of times. V is TRBV2 and J is TRBJ2-5; D perhaps matches TRBD1 (5 bases). Per the germline V gene, CDR1 is SNHLY and CDR2 is FYNNEI. The ends were cut back, 11 bases at V and 4 bases at J, with 11 bases in the middle. The length of the CDR3 is 11 residues. The CDR3 region is CAGLQGETQYF. CDR3 in DNA: TGTGCCGGCTTGCAGGGAGAGACCCAGTACTTC.

The V and J genes are TRBV7-2 and TRBJ1-1; D is undetermined. The length of the CDR3 is 13 residues. Per germline, CDR1 SGHTA and CDR2 FQGNSA. V dropped 5 bases and J dropped 11 bases, with 18 bases sitting between them. CDR3 in amino acids: CASSPTYPRAAFF. The DNA of the CDR3 is TGTGCCAGCAGCCCCACCTATCCGAGGGCCGCTTTCTTT.

The chain employs TRBV20-1 and TRBJ2-1; TRBD2 might be the D (6 bases). With 1 base removed from V and 4 bases from J, the gap between germline ends came to 11 bases. The CDR3 is 14 amino acids. Looked up from germline, CDR1 is DFQATT and CDR2 is SNEGSKA (reference sequence). The CDR3 is CSARAGVMYNEQFF. CDR3 bases: TGCAGTGCTAGAGCGGGGGTGATGTACAATGAGCAGTTCTTC.

In its sample, this clonotype was seen a few times. The rearrangement uses TRBV4-3 and TRBJ2-5; D may be TRBD1 (6 bases). V lost 2 bases and J 0 bases, leaving 10 bases between the germline ends. Germline V gene lookup returns CDR1 LGHNA and CDR2 YSLEER. CDR3 length: 15 residues. The CDR3 loop reads CASSQQDRYQETQYF. CDR3 bases: TGCGCCAGCAGCCAACAGGACAGATACCAAGAGACCCAGTACTTC.

With regard to this clonotype: At one of its ends the junction is not consistent with the germline gene, which may arise from a read error. The genes are TRBV12-3 or TRBV12-4 and TRBJ2-1, with a tentative D call TRBD1 (6 bases). This CDR3 comprises 15 residues. CDR3 bases: TGTGCCGGCAGCCTCCAGACAGGCTTCAACAATGAGCAGTTCTTC. Translating it yields CAGSLQTGFNNEQFF.

In this sample, this clonotype turned up once. This chain connects TRBV12-3 or TRBV12-4 to TRBJ2-5; 8 nucleotides line up with TRBD1. This CDR3 is built from 16 residues. The J segment lost 3 bases and the V segment lost 5 bases, leaving 11 bases of the junction unmatched. CDR3 sequence: CASSRSAGGSKETQYF. Written as DNA, the CDR3 is TGTGCCAGCAGTCGTTCGGCAGGGGGCTCAAAAGAGACCCAGTACTTC.

The chain uses TRBV5-1 and TRBJ2-5, with D perhaps matching TRBD1 or TRBD2 (5 bases each). V lost 6 bases and J 3 bases, leaving 12 bases between the germline ends. The CDR3 loop spans 13 amino acids. Germline assignment: CDR1 SGHRS and CDR2 YFSETQ. CDR3 sequence reads: CASNRGEKETQYF. The CDR3, as DNA: TGCGCCAGCAACCGAGGGGAGAAAGAGACCCAGTACTTC.

The chain recombines TRBV29-1 with TRBJ1-1; D is unclear. V gave up 3 bases and J gave up 7 bases, with 6 bases separating them. The CDR3 runs to 10 residues. CDR1 and CDR2 from the germline V gene are SQVTM and ANQGSEA. CDR3: CSVEGGEAFF. The CDR3, as DNA: TGCAGCGTTGAGGGTGGTGAAGCTTTCTTT.

The genes are TRBV9 and TRBJ1-2; 9 positions match TRBD1. Germline lookup yields CDR1 SGDLS and CDR2 YYNGEE. Trimming at V came to 0 bases and at J to 8 bases, leaving 11 bases not matched to a gene. The CDR3 contains 16 residues. DNA for the CDR3: TGTGCCAGCAGCGTAGCTTCCGGGACAGGGTGGTCAGGCTACACCTTC. As protein: CASSVASGTGWSGYTF.

The J gene is TRBJ1-2, the V gene TRBV6-5; TRBD1 matches at 9 bases. CDR1 and CDR2 (germline): MNHEY, SVGAGI. CDR3 length equals 15 residues. The V and J ends lost 3 bases and 2 bases, in that order; junction bases with no gene match: 4. CDR3 DNA sequence: TGTGCCAGCAGTTATGAACAGGGGGCAAACTATGGCTACACCTTC. This codes for CASSYEQGANYGYTF.

This rearrangement joins TRBV20-1 to TRBJ2-7, with D perhaps matching TRBD1 or TRBD2 (6 bases each). The V gene's germline CDR1 is DFQATT and CDR2 SNEGSKA (reference sequence). V lost 1 base and J lost 0, with 10 bases in between. The CDR3 totals 14 residues. The CDR3 sequence is CSARVRGHSYEQYF. The CDR3 DNA sequence: TGCAGTGCTAGAGTACGGGGGCACTCCTACGAGCAGTACTTC.

V gene TRBV10-2 combines with J gene TRBJ2-1, with D tentatively TRBD1 (6 bases). Germline values: CDR1 WSHSY, CDR2 SAAADI. The V and J ends lost 5 bases and 10 bases respectively, with 12 bases between them. The CDR3 has 12 residues. CDR3 sequence reads: CASSFTGYEQFF. The CDR3 DNA sequence: TGCGCCAGCAGTTTTACAGGGTACGAGCAGTTCTTC.

V and J are TRBV7-2 and TRBJ1-2; TRBD1 aligns across 7 bases. V lost 5 bases and J lost 2; bases outside the gene matches: 8. The length of the CDR3 is 15 residues. Germline V CDR1 and CDR2: SGHTA, FQGNSA. In DNA, the CDR3 is TGTGCCAGCAGCGCCACAGGGGCTAGGAACTATGGCTACACCTTC. As protein: CASSATGARNYGYTF.

V gene TRBV20-1 combines with J gene TRBJ2-7; 7 bases line up with TRBD2. Germline-derived CDR1 and CDR2 are DFQATT and SNEGSKA (reference sequence). The CDR3 totals 13 residues. V shed 3 bases and J 3 bases; nucleotides not matched to a gene: 5. DNA for the CDR3: TGCAGTGCTAGGGTCGGACTAGTCTACGAGCAGTACTTC. Protein: CSARVGLVYEQYF.

The chain uses TRBV6-6 and TRBJ1-2; 7 bases match TRBD1. Germline V gene sequence: CDR1 MNHNY, CDR2 SVGAGI (reference sequence). The CDR3 has 14 residues. The junction had 7 bases not matched to a gene; V was cut back by 7 bases and J by 2 bases. The CDR3 region has the DNA TGTGCCAGCACGGAGGCAGGGGGAAACTATGGCTACACCTTC. Its protein product is CASTEAGGNYGYTF.